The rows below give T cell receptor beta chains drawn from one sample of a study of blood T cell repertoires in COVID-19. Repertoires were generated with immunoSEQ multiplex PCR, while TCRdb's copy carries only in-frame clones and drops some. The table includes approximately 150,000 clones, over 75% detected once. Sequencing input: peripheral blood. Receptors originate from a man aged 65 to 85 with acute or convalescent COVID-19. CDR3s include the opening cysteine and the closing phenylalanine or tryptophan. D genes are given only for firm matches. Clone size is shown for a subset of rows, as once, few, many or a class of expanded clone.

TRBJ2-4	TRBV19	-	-	TGTGCCAGTAGTATCTCCGGGACGGGAGTCCACATTCAGTACTTC	CASSISGTGVHIQYF
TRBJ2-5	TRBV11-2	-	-	TGTGCCAGCAGCTTACTGGCAGGGCCGGTTCAAGAGACCCAGTACTTC	CASSLLAGPVQETQYF
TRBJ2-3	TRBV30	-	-	TGTGCCTGGAGGAGCTCAGGGGGGTACACAGATACGCAGTATTTT	CAWRSSGGYTDTQYF
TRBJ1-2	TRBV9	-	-	TGTGCCAGCAGCCCCCGGGAAAAAGGCGGCTATGGCTACACCTTC	CASSPREKGGYGYTF
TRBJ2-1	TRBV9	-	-	TGTGCCAGCAGCGTAGCAGATTTTAATGAGCAGTTCTTC	CASSVADFNEQFF
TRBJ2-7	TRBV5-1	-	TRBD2	TGCGCCAGCAGCTCTGCCGGGACTAGGGGCTACGAGCAGTACTTC	CASSSAGTRGYEQYF
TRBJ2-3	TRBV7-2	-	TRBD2	TGTGCCAGCAGCTTAATTCTAGCGGGGAGCACAGATACGCAGTATTTT	CASSLILAGSTDTQYF
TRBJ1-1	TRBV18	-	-	TGTGCCAGCTCAGGCCCGCAGTTGAACACTGAAGCTTTCTTT	CASSGPQLNTEAFF
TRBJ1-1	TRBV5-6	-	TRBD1	TGTGCCAGCAGCTTGCCAGGGACAGGGATATTTAACACTGAAGCTTTCTTT	CASSLPGTGIFNTEAFF
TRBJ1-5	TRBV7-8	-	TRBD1	TGTGCCAGCAGCTTAGTGGGACAGAATAGGCAGCCCCAGCATTTT	CASSLVGQNRQPQHF
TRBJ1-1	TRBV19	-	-	TGTGCCAGTAGTATCCAAGGGGACACTGAAGCTTTCTTT	CASSIQGDTEAFF
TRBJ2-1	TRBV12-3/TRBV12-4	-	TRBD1	TGTGCCAGCAGTTCCGACAGGGGGAAGGAGTTCTTC	CASSSDRGKEFF
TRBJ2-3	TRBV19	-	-	TGTGCCAGTAGTATCCTCCCCCAGGCAGATACGCAGTATTTT	CASSILPQADTQYF
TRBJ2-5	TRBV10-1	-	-	TGCGCCAGCAGTGAGGGTAGTGTCCAAGAGACCCAGTACTTC	CASSEGSVQETQYF
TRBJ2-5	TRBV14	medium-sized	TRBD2	TGTGCCAGCAGCCAGGGGACTATACTCCAAGAGACCCAGTACTTC	CASSQGTILQETQYF
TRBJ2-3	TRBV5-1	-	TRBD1	TGCGCCAGCAGCACCTCCGGGACAGGGGTGCAGTATTTT	CASSTSGTGVQYF
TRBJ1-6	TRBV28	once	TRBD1	TGTGCCAGCAGTGGGACAGGGAGTTATAATTCACCCCTCCACTTT	CASSGTGSYNSPLHF
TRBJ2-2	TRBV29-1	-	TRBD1	TGCAGCGGGACTTCCGCGACAGGGGGAAGCGGCACCGGGGAGCTGTTTTTT	CSGTSATGGSGTGELFF
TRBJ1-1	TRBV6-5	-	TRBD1	TGTGCCAGCAGTTCCCGAATAGGACAGGGGAAGGGGCGGGCTTTCTTT	CASSSRIGQGKGRAFF
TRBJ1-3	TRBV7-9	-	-	TGTGCCAGCAGCTCCGCGACAGCAGGAAACACCATATATTTT	CASSSATAGNTIYF
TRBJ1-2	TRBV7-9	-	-	TGTGCCAGCAGCCTGGCTGGCAGGGGCGGATCTGGCTACACCTTC	CASSLAGRGGSGYTF
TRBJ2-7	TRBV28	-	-	TGTGCCAGCAGACGCAGCTCCTACGAGCAGTACTTC	CASRRSSYEQYF
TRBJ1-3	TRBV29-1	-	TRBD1	TGCAGCGGGAGGACAGGGGGAAACACCATATATTTT	CSGRTGGNTIYF
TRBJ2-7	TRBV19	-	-	TGTGCCAGTAGTACTCGGACAGCCTACGAGCAGTACTTC	CASSTRTAYEQYF
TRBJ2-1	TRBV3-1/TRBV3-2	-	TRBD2	TGTGCCAGCAGCCAACTAAGCGGGAGGGCCTCCTACAATGAGCAGTTCTTC	CASSQLSGRASYNEQFF